The source of this TCR beta chain is a study of cytomegalovirus exposure and HLA in healthy donors. For the study at large: T cells numbering about 179 million yielded 100 million to 120 million unique TCR beta sequences in an earlier analysis. Membership in the Caucasian-associated ancestry cluster was found for around 81% of 300 to 400 genotyped donors. Study results and limitations: The authors listed 164 TCR beta chains as cytomegalovirus-associated.

Use of 60 Vbeta and 13 Jbeta primers characterized the PCR. TCRdb keeps only in-frame clones here, not all; method: immunoSEQ multiplex PCR. Among 150,000 to 170,000 clones listed, about four fifths were seen once. The CDR3 runs to 14 residues. V shed 5 bases and J shed 1 base, with 11 bases lying between them. Per the germline V gene, CDR1 is LNHDA and CDR2 is SQIVND (reference sequence). Of note for this clone: Antigen unknown.

The TCR originated in a young man in good health and CMV-seronegative. The sequenced sample consisted of PBMCs. This rearrangement joins TRBV19 to TRBJ1-2, with D maybe TRBD1 (6 bases). The CDR3 DNA reads TGTGCCAGTAGTCGGGACAACAATAACTATGGCTACACCTTC. This codes for CASSRDNNNYGYTF.